This paragraph reports one T cell receptor beta chain. What it binds is unknown. These data are taken from a study of shared clonotypes between healthy human individuals. Study-wide background: A donor's plate count was three for CD4 naive and three for CD4 memory; CD8 naive had two and CD8 memory one.

CDR1 and CDR2 from the germline V gene are SGHAT and FQNNGV. This CDR3 has 16 residues. Losses at the gene ends were 5 bases for V and 6 bases for J; bases not matched to a gene: 12. Findings of the study overall: Apart from blood, nothing was sampled; tissue repertoires likely differ.

Replicate PCRs for sorted subsets used about 200 ng DNA; this equaled about 30,000 T cell genomes. The repertoire was sequenced with immunoSEQ multiplex PCR; TCRdb's copy has only in-frame clones and lacks some. Among some 2.1 million clones listed, roughly 96% were seen once. The material sequenced was naive CD4+ T cells sorted from blood. Subset described: CD45RA+ positively selected. V and J are TRBV11-2 and TRBJ1-2, with 10 bases aligning to TRBD1. The clonotype was recovered from a man between 18 and 35 years old in good health. The DNA of the CDR3 is TGTGCCAGCAGCATAAACCCTGGACAGGGGGACCATGGCTACACCTTC. This sequence encodes CASSINPGQGDHGYTF. The full variable domain, completed using reference TRBV11-2 and TRBJ1-2, is EAGVAQSPRYKIIEKRQSVAFWCNPISGHATLYWYQQILGQGPKLLIQFQNNGVVDDSQLPKDRFSAERLKGVDSTLKIQPAKLEDSAVYLCASSINPGQGDHGYTFGSGTRLTVV.